This T cell receptor beta chain is drawn from a study of Tregs in tolerant kidney transplant recipients (dated by TCRdb to 2018 to 2020). General notes on the study: Before combined kidney and bone marrow transplantation, this study identified donor-specific regulatory T cells using TCRbeta sequencing and then followed those same cells after transplant. In a few healthy controls, several methods of expanding Tregs specific for an allogeneic donor were compared by TCRbeta repertoire sequencing. General conclusions and limits of the study: The study was limited by small patient numbers, and the findings need validation in larger populations and under other immunosuppression protocols. Biological reproducibility was not directly assessed, although technical replication error appeared to be minimal. Expanding Tregs with activated donor B cells appeared to identify the most biologically relevant and donor-specific TCRbeta repertoire.

For TCRbeta CDR3 sequencing, genomic DNA was extracted from sorted cells using the QIAGEN DNeasy Blood and Tissue Kit. High-throughput TCRbeta CDR3 sequencing was carried out commercially through immunoSEQ, with PCR amplification with bias correction and internal controls included. Processing in the source paper ran as follows. Unique productive TCRbeta sequences were defined by CDR3 nucleotide sequence where primers matched, and otherwise by CDR3 amino acid sequence together with Vbeta and Jbeta genes. To correct for sorting error, sequences found in more than one sorted population at a frequency ratio of 2:1 or less were discarded, and the remaining shared sequences were assigned to the population with the higher frequency. Donor-reactive sequences were defined as at least 5-fold expanded in CFSE-low cells versus unstimulated cells, with frequency of at least 0.01% in CFSE-low cells. Jensen-Shannon divergence calculated on the top 100 TCRbeta sequences ranked by frequency was used to measure repertoire divergence. For samples with multiple sequencing runs, sorting error was corrected in each run separately before the runs were combined. Not all clones reach the TCRdb copy of this immuneACCESS table, which keeps in-frame sequences only. Checked studies attribute under half of the gap to unresolved V genes and leave the rest unexplained. The V and J calls and clone size come from that table; D and trimming were worked out from the DNA. This sample comprises tens of thousands of clones, around nine tenths of them detected only once. 4.5% to 5% of the sample is held by the ten biggest clonotypes.

Thawed PBMCs were FACS-sorted into unstimulated Tregs (CD4+CD25+CD127-), CD4+ non-Tregs (CD4+CD25-), CD4 cells and CD8 cells. Blood from healthy controls was obtained either from healthy volunteers or as purchased buffy coats. Healthy control blood was separated into PBMCs by Ficoll density gradient and cryopreserved, and patient PBMCs were collected both before and after transplant. The CDR3 holds 13 amino acids from the cysteine to the phenylalanine. CDR3 DNA is the only sequence kept; it has 39 bases, read in frame from the first base. V loses 5 bases of germline sequence and J loses 1 base, and the interval between the two ends is 8 bases. The germline V gene sets CDR1 to LGHNT and CDR2 to FRNRAP. This clone is identified as medium-sized (0.01 to 0.1%). Which antigen it targets is not known. No base quality values were provided; no much bigger clone lies one nucleotide off.

Specimen: CD8+ T cells from blood. The origin of this receptor is a human donor in good health. The rearrangement combines TRBV12-5 with TRBJ1-1, with an unclear D gene assignment. The nucleotide sequence reads as follows: TGTGCTAGTGGTCCTAACCCGAACACTGAAGCTTTCTTT. Its protein reads: CASGPNPNTEAFF.